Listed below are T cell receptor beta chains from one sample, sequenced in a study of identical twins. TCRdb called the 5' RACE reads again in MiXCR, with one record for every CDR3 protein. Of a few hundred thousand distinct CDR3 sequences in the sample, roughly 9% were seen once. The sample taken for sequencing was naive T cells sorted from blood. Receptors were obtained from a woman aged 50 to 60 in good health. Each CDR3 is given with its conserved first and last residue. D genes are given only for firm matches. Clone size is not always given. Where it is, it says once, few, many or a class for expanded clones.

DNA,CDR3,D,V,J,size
TGTGCCAGCAGTTGGGGAATGGAGGGAGACTACAATGAGCAGTTCTTC,CASSWGMEGDYNEQFF,NA,TRBV27,TRBJ2-1,NA
TGCGCCAGCAGCCAAGGGATACTAGGTAACAATGAGCAGTTCTTC,CASSQGILGNNEQFF,NA,TRBV4-1,TRBJ2-1,few
TGTGCCAGCAGCCCGCGACTAGCACCTTACAATGAGCAGTTCTTC,CASSPRLAPYNEQFF,NA,TRBV21-1,TRBJ2-1,NA
TGCAGCGCGGACCGGGACAGGGGTACAGATACGCAGTATTTT,CSADRDRGTDTQYF,TRBD1,TRBV29-1,TRBJ2-3,many
TGTGCCAGCCTTAGCGGAAAATACAATGAGCAGTTCTTC,CASLSGKYNEQFF,NA,TRBV27,TRBJ2-1,few
TGTGCCAGCAGCTTGCCCAGACACAATGAGCAGTTCTTC,CASSLPRHNEQFF,NA,TRBV5-6,TRBJ2-1,NA
TGTGCCAGCAGCGTAGGGCGGAAGACGTACCAAGAGACCCAGTACTTC,CASSVGRKTYQETQYF,NA,TRBV9,TRBJ2-5,NA
TGTGCCAGCAGTCTCGGACTAGCGGGAATCACCGGGGAGCTGTTTTTT,CASSLGLAGITGELFF,TRBD2,TRBV12-3/TRBV12-4,TRBJ2-2,many
TGTGCCAGTAGTACTAGCGGGAGGTACAATGAGCAGTTCTTC,CASSTSGRYNEQFF,TRBD2,TRBV19,TRBJ2-1,few
TGTGCCAGCAGTTCGGGCGGCACCCAGCCCCAGCATTTT,CASSSGGTQPQHF,NA,TRBV27,TRBJ1-5,NA
TGTGCCAGCAGCTTAGATGGTCTGGGTTCCTACAATGAGCAGTTCTTC,CASSLDGLGSYNEQFF,NA,TRBV11-3,TRBJ2-1,NA
TGTGCCACCAGCAACAGGACCCGAAGGGAGACCCAGTACTTC,CATSNRTRRETQYF,NA,TRBV15,TRBJ2-5,NA
TGTGCCAGCGCCCAAGAGAAACTAGCCAAAAACATTCAGTACTTC,CASAQEKLAKNIQYF,NA,TRBV12-3/TRBV12-4,TRBJ2-4,many